The T cell receptor beta chain under discussion was sequenced for a study of shared clonotypes between healthy human individuals. Across the study: Three plates each covered CD4 naive and memory; CD8 naive two, CD8 memory one.

Some clones are missing from TCRdb's copy, which holds only in-frame ones; the method was immunoSEQ multiplex PCR. The sample has 600,000 to 750,000 clones; 90% are singletons. Germline assignment: CDR1 SGDLS and CDR2 YYNGEE. CDR3 length equals 17 residues. Trimming removed 0 bases from V and 1 base from J; junction bases left unmatched: 3. Material: memory CD8+ T cells from PBMCs. Indicated subset: CD45RO+ cells pooled with CCR7-negative TemRA cells. The source of this sequence is a young man in good health. Some clones in this sample may be carry-over from other donors' samples. This chain uses TRBV9 with TRBJ2-2, with TRBD2 matching over 10 bases. The CDR3 nucleotides read TGTGCCAGCAGCGTAGCAATAGCGGGGGGGAACACCGGGGAGCTGTTTTTT. Protein sequence: CASSVAIAGGNTGELFF.